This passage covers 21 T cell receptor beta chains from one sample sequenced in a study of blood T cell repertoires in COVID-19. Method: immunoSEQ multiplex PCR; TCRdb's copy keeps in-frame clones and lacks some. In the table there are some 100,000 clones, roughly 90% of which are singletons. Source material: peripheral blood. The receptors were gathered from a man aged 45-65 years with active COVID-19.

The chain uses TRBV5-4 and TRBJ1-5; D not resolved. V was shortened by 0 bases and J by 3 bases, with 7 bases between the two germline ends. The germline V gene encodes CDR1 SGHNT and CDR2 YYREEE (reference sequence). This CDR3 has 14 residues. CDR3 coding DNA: TGTGCCAGCAGCTTGGGGCCAGACAATCAGCCCCAGCATTTT. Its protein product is CASSLGPDNQPQHF.

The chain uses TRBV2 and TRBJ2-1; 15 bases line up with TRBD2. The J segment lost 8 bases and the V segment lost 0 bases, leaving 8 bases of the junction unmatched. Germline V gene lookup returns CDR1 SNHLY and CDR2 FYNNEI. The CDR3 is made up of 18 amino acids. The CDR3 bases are TGTGCCAGCAGTGAAGCGCTCCTTGGACTAGCGGGAGGGGATGAGCAGTTCTTC. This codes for CASSEALLGLAGGDEQFF.

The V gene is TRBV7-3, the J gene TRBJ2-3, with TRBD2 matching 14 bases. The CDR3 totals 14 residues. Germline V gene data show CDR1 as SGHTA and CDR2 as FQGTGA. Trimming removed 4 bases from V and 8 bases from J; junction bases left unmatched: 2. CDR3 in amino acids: CASSSGTSGGTQYF. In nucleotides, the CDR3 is TGTGCCAGCAGCTCCGGGACTAGCGGGGGTACGCAGTATTTT.

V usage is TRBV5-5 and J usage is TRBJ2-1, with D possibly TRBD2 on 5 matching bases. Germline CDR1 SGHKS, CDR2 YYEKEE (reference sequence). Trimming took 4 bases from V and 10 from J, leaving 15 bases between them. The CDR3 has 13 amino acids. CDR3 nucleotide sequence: TGTGCCAGCAGCCTCGGGCGGAGGTGGGAGCAGTTCTTC. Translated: CASSLGRRWEQFF.

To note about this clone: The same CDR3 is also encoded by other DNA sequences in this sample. DNA for the CDR3: TGTGCCAGCAGTGGGGACAGCTACGAGCAGTACTTC. Translating it yields CASSGDSYEQYF. The chain carries TRBV2 and TRBJ2-7; 7 bases line up with TRBD1. Trimming took 4 bases from V and 3 from J; bases not matched to a gene: 0. Germline-derived CDR1 and CDR2 are SNHLY and FYNNEI. This CDR3 region has 12 residues.

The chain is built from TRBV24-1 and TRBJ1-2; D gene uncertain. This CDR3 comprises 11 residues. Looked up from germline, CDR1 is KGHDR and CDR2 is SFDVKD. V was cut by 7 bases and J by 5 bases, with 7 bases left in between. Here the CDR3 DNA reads TGTGCCACCAGCCGGGGTTATGGCTACACCTTC. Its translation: CATSRGYGYTF.

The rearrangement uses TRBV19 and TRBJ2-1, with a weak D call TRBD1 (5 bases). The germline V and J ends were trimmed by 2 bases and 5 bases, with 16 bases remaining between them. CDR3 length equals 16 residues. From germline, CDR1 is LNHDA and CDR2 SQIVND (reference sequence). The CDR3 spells CASSIWTTGNNNEQFF. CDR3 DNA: TGTGCCAGTAGTATATGGACAACCGGCAACAACAATGAGCAGTTCTTC.

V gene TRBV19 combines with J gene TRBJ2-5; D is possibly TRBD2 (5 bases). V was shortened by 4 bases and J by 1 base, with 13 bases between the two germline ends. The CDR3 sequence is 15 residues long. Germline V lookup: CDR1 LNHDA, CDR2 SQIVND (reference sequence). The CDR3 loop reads CASSSHPAVQETQYF. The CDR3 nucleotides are TGTGCCAGTAGTAGTCATCCAGCGGTCCAAGAGACCCAGTACTTC.

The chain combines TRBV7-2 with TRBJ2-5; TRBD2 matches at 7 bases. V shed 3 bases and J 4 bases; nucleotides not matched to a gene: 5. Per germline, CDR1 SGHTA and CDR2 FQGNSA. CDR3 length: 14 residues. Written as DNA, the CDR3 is TGTGCCAGCAGCTTCGGGAGGCTAGGAGAGACCCAGTACTTC. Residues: CASSFGRLGETQYF.

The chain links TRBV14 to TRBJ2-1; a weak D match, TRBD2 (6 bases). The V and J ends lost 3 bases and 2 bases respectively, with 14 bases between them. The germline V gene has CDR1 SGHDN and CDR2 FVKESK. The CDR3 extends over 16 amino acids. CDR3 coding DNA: TGTGCCAGCAGCCAGGAAGCGGGCTGGACCTACAATGAGCAGTTCTTC. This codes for CASSQEAGWTYNEQFF. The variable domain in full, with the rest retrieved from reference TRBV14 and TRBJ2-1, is EAGVTQFPSHSVIEKGQTVTLRCDPISGHDNLYWYRRVMGKEIKFLLHFVKESKQDESGMPNNRFLAERTGGTYSTLKVQPAELEDSGVYFCASSQEAGWTYNEQFFGPGTRLTVL.

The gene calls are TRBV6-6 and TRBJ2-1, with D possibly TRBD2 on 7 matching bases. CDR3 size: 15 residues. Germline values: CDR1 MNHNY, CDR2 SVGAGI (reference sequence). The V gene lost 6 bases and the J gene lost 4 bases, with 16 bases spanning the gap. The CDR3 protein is CASRGEGTPYNEQFF. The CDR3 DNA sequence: TGTGCCAGCAGAGGGGAGGGGACACCTTACAATGAGCAGTTCTTC.

The chain's CDR3 is CASSLAGLAADTQYF. CDR3 nucleotides: TGTGCCAGCAGCTTAGCAGGACTAGCGGCAGATACGCAGTATTTT. V and J are TRBV7-9 and TRBJ2-3; the match to TRBD2 covers 10 bases. Losses at the gene ends were 0 bases for V and 4 bases for J; bases not matched to a gene: 1. CDR1 SEHNR and CDR2 FQNEAQ come from the germline V gene (reference sequence). This CDR3 has 15 amino acids.

CDR3 nucleotide sequence: TGTGCCAGCAGCTGCCCGGGACAGGGATGGAACGAGCAGTACGTC. As protein: CASSCPGQGWNEQYV. The V and J genes are TRBV9 and TRBJ2-7; 9 bases map to TRBD1. The V and J ends lost 4 bases and 5 bases, in that order; junction bases with no gene match: 10. Germline V CDR1 and CDR2: SGDLS, YYNGEE. The CDR3 totals 15 residues.

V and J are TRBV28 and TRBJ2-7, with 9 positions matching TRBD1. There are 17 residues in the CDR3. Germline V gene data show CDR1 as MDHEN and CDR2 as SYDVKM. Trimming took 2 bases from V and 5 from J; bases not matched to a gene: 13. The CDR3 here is CASSLASAGTGMNEQYF. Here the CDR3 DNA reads TGTGCCAGCAGTTTAGCCTCGGCCGGGACAGGGATGAACGAGCAGTACTTC.

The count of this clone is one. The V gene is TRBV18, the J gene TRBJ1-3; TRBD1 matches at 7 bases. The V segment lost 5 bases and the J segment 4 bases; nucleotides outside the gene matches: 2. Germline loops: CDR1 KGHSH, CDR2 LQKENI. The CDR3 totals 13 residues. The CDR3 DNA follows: TGTGCCAGCTCATCGGGACAGGGAAACACCATATATTTT. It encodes CASSSGQGNTIYF. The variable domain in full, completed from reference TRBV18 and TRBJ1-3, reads NAGVMQNPRHLVRRRGQEARLRCSPMKGHSHVYWYRQLPEEGLKFMVYLQKENIIDESGMPKERFSAEFPKEGPSILRIQQVVRGDSAAYFCASSSGQGNTIYFGEGSWLTVV.

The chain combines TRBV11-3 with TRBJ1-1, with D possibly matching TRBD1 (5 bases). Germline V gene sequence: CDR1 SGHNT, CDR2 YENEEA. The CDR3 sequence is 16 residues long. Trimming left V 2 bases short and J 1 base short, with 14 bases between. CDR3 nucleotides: TGTGCCAGCAGCTTATGGCAGGGTTGGGGGAACACTGAAGCTTTCTTT. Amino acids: CASSLWQGWGNTEAFF.

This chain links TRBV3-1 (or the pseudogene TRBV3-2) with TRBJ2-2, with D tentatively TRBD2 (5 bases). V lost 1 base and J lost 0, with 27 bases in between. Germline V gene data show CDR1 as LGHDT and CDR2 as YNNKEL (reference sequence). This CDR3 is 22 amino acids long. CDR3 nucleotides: TGTGCCAGCAGCCAAGGAGCCTCCTGGGAGCGTCGAGGATACGCGAACACCGGGGAGCTGTTTTTT. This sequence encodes CASSQGASWERRGYANTGELFF.

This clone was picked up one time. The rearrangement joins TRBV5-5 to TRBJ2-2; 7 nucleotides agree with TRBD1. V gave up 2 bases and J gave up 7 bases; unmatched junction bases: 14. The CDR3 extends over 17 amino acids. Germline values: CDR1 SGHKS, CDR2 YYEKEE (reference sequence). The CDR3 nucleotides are TGTGCCAGCAGCTTTAGAGGGGGCGAAGTTGGAGGCGGGGAGCTGTTTTTT. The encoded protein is CASSFRGGEVGGGELFF. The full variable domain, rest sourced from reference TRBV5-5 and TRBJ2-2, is DAGVTQSPTHLIKTRGQQVTLRCSPISGHKSVSWYQQVLGQGPQFIFQYYEKEERGRGNFPDRFSARQFPNYSSELNVNALLLGDSALYLCASSFRGGEVGGGELFFGEGSRLTVL.

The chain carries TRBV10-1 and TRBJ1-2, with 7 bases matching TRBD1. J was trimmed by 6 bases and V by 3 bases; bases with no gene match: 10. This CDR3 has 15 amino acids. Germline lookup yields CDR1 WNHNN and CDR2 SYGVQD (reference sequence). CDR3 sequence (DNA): TGCGCCAGCAGTGACCCGCAGGGGGGTGCTCATGGCTACACCTTC. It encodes CASSDPQGGAHGYTF.

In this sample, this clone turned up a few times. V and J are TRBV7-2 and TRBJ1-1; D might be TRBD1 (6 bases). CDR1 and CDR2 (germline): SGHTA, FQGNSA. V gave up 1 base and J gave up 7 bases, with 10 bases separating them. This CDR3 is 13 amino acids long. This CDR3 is CASSLVTGFEAFF. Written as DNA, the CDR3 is TGTGCCAGCAGCTTAGTTACAGGGTTTGAAGCTTTCTTT.

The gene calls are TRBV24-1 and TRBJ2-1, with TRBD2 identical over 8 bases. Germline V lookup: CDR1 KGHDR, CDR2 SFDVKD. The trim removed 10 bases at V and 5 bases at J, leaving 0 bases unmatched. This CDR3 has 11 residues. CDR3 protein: CATSGNNEQFF. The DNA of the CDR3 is TGTGCCACTAGCGGGAACAATGAGCAGTTCTTC.